This T cell receptor beta chain originates from a study of vaccination and CD4 T cells after COVID-19 (dated by TCRdb to between 2020 and 2023). Regarding the study in general: Convalescent patients had a positive SARS-CoV-2 result on nasal swab PCR, and of these patients, several had mild disease and one had severe disease. Six males and four females were included in the convalescent cohort, with two Hispanic individuals, seven Caucasians, two Asians and one multiracial person represented. Participants received two doses of either the Pfizer-BioNTech BNT162b2 vaccine (n=8) or the Moderna mRNA-1273 vaccine (n=2). Post-COVID blood samples were collected from convalescent patients a median of roughly 100 days after diagnosis, with a range of roughly 30 to 170 days. Post-vaccine blood samples were collected a median of 72 days after the second vaccine dose, ranging from 14 to 241 days. Overlapping spike peptide pools from SARS-CoV-2 and from the common cold coronaviruses HCoV-NL63, HCoV-OC43 and HCoV-229E were used as culture stimuli. Control cultures used a CEFX viral epitope pool as positive control, an HIV-1 Nef peptide pool as negative control, or no peptide. In around 10 COVID-19 convalescent patients and a handful of infection-naive healthy vaccine recipients, researchers compared the spike-specific CD4+ TCR repertoire from before mRNA vaccination with the repertoire from after. Findings and caveats that apply to the study as a whole: Among the post-vaccine SARS-CoV-2-reactive clones in convalescent patients, a median around 90% showed up only after vaccination, which suggests vaccine-specific priming. Of the vaccine-specific clones found in convalescent patients, nearly all (304 of 307) were mono-reactive for SARS-CoV-2 spike instead of being cross-reactive with common cold coronaviruses. The median count of SARS-CoV-2-reactive clonotypes went up from 20 to 25 after infection to about 40 after vaccination, although the change was not significant. Only a relatively small number of convalescent patients were included in the study, and early timepoints following natural infection were not analyzed.

Trimming leaves V shorter by 4 bases and J shorter by 9 bases, with the junction holding 15 bases beyond the gene matches. The CDR3, from cysteine to phenylalanine, totals 18 residues. CDR3 DNA is the only sequence kept; it has 54 bases, read in frame from the first base. CDR1 and CDR2 are drawn from the germline V gene: SGHVS, FQNEAQ. With regard to this clonotype: Its antigen is not yet known. Base qualities are not at hand, and no much larger clone is one base apart.

Receptor libraries were prepared by PCR. At the Johns Hopkins FTIC core, DNA from the cultured CD4+ T cells underwent TCR sequencing with the Oncomine TCR Beta short-read assay. The QIAamp micro DNA kit was used to extract genomic DNA from the cultured CD4+ T cells. Oncomine TCR Beta libraries from cultured CD4+ T cells were pooled with unique dual indexes and sequenced on an Illumina iSeq 100. As for the original processing: Non-productive sequences were removed, and CDR3s that did not start with C, did not end with F or W, or were shorter than 7 amino acids were discarded. The MANAFEST web application was used to identify antigen-specific clonotypes by comparing peptide-stimulated wells against reference wells and other culture wells. An FDR below 0.05, an odds ratio above 5, and a productive frequency above 0.1% in at least two of three replicate wells were required for clones to be considered positive. Cross-reactive clonotypes were defined as significantly expanded in both SARS-CoV-2 spike wells and at least one common cold coronavirus spike condition. Levenshtein distances (stringdist) and unrooted phylogenetic trees (ape) in R version 3.6.1 were used to assess CDR3 homology. In TCRdb, the public reads were trimmed at Q25 with fastp and aligned with MiXCR, with productive beta chains retained. Rows with a matching CDR3 protein are joined into one entry that keeps the most common DNA and genes. The V and J calls, along with clone size, are taken from TCRdb and not from the paper's own processing. The sample table records over 10,000 distinct CDR3 sequences; roughly three fifths of these occur just once. The ten biggest clones cover 14% to 15% of the sample.

Reading the label with the study, this specimen's treatment or condition is: roughly 11-day PBMC culture with coronavirus spike peptide pools or control peptides (ViraFEST assay). The ViraFEST assay was used in the study, in which antigen-specific T cells were expanded with peptide pools and expanded clonotypes were subsequently identified by TCR sequencing. The positive SARS-CoV-2 PCR tests of the convalescent patients were dated from March to December 2020, before the Alpha, Beta and Delta variants emerged in the United States. Some 2 million PBMCs per well were cultured in IMDM with roughly 5% human AB serum and 8.5 to 10 IU/ml IL-2, plus 10 ug/ml peptide pools. On days 3 and 7, half of the culture medium was replaced with fresh IL-2-containing medium. After approximately eleven days of culture, CD4+ T cells were isolated by negative selection with the EasySep CD4+ T cell isolation kit. Ficoll-Paque Plus gradient centrifugation was used to isolate PBMCs from whole blood, and the isolated PBMCs were then either used fresh or cryopreserved at -140C. In general, triplicate wells were set up for every culture condition.

This sequence was found in a human donor who had recovered from COVID-19. Sequenced material: CD4+ T cells from blood, cultured in vitro. Recombination linked TRBV7-8 to TRBJ2-7, and 16 bases in between align with TRBD2. The CDR3 in this case is CASSSGLAGGQDRRGQYF. The sequenced DNA: TGTGCCAGCAGCTCGGGACTAGCGGGAGGGCAGGATCGTCGTGGGCAGTACTTC.